This T cell receptor beta chain originates from a study of T cell repertoires in cytomegalovirus infection. Overall study: Public TCR beta signatures marked donors with CMV infection and the matching HLA.

TCRdb used MiXCR to reprocess the reads, holding one entry per CDR3 protein. The sample consists of some 220,000 distinct CDR3 sequences, over 9% of them appearing once. This clonotype was counted ten times or more. Per germline, CDR1 SGHTA and CDR2 FQGTGA. CDR3 length equals 14 residues. J lost 4 bases, V lost 5 bases, and 6 bases had no gene match. The chain combines TRBV7-3 with TRBJ1-1; 8 nucleotides line up with TRBD1. The specimen sequenced was PBMCs. This clonotype was sampled from a human donor in good health (CMV status not recorded). Some clones in this sample may be carry-over from other donors' samples. Here the CDR3 DNA reads TGTGCCAGCAGCCTCCAGGGGGCGAGCACTGAAGCTTTCTTT. Encoded protein: CASSLQGASTEAFF.